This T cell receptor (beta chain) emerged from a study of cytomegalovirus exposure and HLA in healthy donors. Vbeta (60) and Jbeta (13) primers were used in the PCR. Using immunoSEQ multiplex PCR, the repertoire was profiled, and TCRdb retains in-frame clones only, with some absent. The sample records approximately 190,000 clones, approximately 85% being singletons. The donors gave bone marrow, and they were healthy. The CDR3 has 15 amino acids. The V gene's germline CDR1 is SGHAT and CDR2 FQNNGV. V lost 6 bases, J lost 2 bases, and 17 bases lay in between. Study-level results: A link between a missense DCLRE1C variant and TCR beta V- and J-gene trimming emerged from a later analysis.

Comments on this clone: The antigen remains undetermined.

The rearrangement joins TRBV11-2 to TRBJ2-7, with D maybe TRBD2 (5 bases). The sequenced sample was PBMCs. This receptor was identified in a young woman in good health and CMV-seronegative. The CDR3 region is CASRATAAATYEQYF. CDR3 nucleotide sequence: TGTGCCAGCAGGGCAACGGCAGCGGCCACCTACGAGCAGTACTTC. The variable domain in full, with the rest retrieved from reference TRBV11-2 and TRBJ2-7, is EAGVAQSPRYKIIEKRQSVAFWCNPISGHATLYWYQQILGQGPKLLIQFQNNGVVDDSQLPKDRFSAERLKGVDSTLKIQPAKLEDSAVYLCASRATAAATYEQYFGPGTRLTVT.